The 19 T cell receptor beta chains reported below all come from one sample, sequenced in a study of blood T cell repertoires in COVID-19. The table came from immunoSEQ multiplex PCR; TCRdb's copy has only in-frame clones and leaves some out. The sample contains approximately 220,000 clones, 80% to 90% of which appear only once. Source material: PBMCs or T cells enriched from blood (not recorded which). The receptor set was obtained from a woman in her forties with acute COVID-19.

CDR3 protein: CSVDPSSETQYF. DNA of the CDR3: TGCAGCGTTGACCCGAGTTCGGAGACCCAGTACTTC. This rearrangement joins TRBV29-1 to TRBJ2-5; no reliable D call. This CDR3 region has 12 residues. Trimming shortened V by 3 bases and J by 5 bases, and 10 bases separated the two germline ends. Germline CDR1 reads SQVTM; CDR2 reads ANQGSEA.

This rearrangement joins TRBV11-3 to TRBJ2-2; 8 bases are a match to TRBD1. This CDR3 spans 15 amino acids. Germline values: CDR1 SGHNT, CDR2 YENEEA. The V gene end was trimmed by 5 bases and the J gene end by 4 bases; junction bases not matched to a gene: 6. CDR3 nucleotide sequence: TGTGCCAGCAGCCAAACCAGGGGGCCCACCGGGGAGCTGTTTTTT. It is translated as CASSQTRGPTGELFF.

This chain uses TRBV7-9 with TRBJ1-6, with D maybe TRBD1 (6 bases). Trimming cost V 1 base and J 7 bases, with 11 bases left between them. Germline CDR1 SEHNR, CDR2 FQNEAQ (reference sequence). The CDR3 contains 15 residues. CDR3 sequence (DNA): TGTGCCAGCAGCTTAGTAACGGGGGGCAATTCACCCCTCCACTTT. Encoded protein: CASSLVTGGNSPLHF.

CDR3 nucleotide sequence: TGTGCCAGCTCACCACCTGGAGGGGGGGCCGCTGGCTATGGCTACACCTTC. It encodes CASSPPGGGAAGYGYTF. This chain uses TRBV18 with TRBJ1-2, with TRBD1 as a possible D gene (6 bases). CDR3 length: 17 residues. The germline V and J ends were trimmed by 0 bases and 4 bases, with 18 bases remaining between them. In germline, CDR1 is KGHSH, CDR2 LQKENI.

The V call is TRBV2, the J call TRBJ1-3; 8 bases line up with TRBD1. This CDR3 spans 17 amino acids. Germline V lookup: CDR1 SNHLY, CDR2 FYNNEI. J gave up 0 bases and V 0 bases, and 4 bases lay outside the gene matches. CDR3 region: CASSEASGGYSGNTIYF. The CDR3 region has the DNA TGTGCCAGCAGTGAAGCGTCAGGGGGCTACTCTGGAAACACCATATATTTT.

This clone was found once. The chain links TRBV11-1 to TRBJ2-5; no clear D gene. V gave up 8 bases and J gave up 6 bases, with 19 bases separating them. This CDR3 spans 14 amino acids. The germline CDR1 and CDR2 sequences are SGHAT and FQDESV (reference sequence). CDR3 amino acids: CASAKESHTQTQYF. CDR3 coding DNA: TGTGCCAGCGCCAAAGAAAGCCATACGCAGACCCAGTACTTC. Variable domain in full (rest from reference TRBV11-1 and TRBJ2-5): EAEVAQSPRYKITEKSQAVAFWCDPISGHATLYWYRQILGQGPELLVQFQDESVVDDSQLPKDRFSAERLKGVDSTLKIQPAELGDSAMYLCASAKESHTQTQYFGPGTRLLVL.

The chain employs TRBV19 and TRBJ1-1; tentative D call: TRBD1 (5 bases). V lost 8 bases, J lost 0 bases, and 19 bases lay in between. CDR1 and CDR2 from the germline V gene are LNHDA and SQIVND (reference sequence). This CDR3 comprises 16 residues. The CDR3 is CASGATGNRMNTEAFF. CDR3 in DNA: TGTGCCAGTGGAGCAACAGGTAATAGGATGAACACTGAAGCTTTCTTT.

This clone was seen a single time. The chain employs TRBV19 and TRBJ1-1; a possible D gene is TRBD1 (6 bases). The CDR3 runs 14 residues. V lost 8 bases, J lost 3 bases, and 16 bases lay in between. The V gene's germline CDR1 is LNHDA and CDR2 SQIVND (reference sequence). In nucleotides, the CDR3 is TGTGCCAGTCGAGCAAGGACAGTCCACACTGAAGCTTTCTTT. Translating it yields CASRARTVHTEAFF. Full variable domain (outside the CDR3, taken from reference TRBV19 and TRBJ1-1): DGGITQSPKYLFRKEGQNVTLSCEQNLNHDAMYWYRQDPGQGLRLIYYSQIVNDFQKGDIAEGYSVSREKKESFPLTVTSAQKNPTAFYLCASRARTVHTEAFFGQGTRLTVV.

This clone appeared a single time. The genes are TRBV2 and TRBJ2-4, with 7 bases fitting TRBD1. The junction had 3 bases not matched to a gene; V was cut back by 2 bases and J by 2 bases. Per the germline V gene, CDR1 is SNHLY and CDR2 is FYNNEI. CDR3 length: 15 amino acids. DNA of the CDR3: TGTGCCAGCAGTGAATGGGACAGCACCAAAAACATTCAGTACTTC. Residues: CASSEWDSTKNIQYF. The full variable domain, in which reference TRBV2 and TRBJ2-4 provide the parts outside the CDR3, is EPEVTQTPSHQVTQMGQEVILRCVPISNHLYFYWYRQILGQKVEFLVSFYNNEISEKSEIFDDQFSVERPDGSNFTLKIRSTKLEDSAMYFCASSEWDSTKNIQYFGAGTRLSVL.

CDR3 sequence (DNA): TGTGCCAGCAGTGCCACTAGCGGGGGGTTTTACGTCAATGAGCAGTTCTTC. Translation: CASSATSGGFYVNEQFF. This chain connects TRBV6-1 to TRBJ2-1; 12 nucleotides line up with TRBD2. The CDR3 is 17 residues long. V gave up 4 bases and J gave up 6 bases; unmatched junction bases: 10. Germline CDR1 reads MNHNS; CDR2 reads SASEGT.

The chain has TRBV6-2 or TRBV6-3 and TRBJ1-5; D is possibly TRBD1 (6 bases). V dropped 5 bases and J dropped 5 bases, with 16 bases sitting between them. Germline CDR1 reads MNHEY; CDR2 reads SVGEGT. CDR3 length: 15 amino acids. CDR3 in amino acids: CASSPHEDSHQPQHF. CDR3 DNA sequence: TGTGCCAGCAGTCCCCACGAGGACAGCCATCAGCCCCAGCATTTT.

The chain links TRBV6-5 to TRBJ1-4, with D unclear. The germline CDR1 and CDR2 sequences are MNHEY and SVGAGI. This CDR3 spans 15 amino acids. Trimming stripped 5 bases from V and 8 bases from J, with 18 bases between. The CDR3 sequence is CASSPRESQREKLFF. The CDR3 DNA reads TGTGCCAGCAGTCCTAGGGAGTCTCAGAGGGAAAAACTGTTTTTT.

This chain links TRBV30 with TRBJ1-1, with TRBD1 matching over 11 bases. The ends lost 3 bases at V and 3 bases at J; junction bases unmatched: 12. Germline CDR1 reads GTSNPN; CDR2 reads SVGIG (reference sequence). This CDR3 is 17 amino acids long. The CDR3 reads CAWRDGDRGIWDTEAFF. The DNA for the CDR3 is TGTGCCTGGAGGGACGGGGACAGGGGGATATGGGACACTGAAGCTTTCTTT.

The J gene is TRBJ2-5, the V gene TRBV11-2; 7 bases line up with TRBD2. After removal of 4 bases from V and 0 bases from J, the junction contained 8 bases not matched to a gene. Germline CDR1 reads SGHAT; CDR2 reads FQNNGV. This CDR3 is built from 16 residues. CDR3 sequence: CASSSWGRGDQETQYF. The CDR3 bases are TGTGCCAGCAGCTCCTGGGGGAGGGGCGACCAAGAGACCCAGTACTTC.

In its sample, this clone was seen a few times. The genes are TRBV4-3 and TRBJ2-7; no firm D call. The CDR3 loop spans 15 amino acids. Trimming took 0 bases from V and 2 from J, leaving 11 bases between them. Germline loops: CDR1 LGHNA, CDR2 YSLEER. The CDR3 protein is CASSQDGPGPYEQYF. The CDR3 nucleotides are TGCGCCAGCAGCCAAGATGGCCCAGGTCCCTACGAGCAGTACTTC.

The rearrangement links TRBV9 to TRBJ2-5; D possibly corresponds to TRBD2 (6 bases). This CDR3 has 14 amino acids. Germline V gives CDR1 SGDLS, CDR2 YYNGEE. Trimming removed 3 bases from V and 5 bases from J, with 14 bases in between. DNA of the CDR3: TGTGCCAGCAGCGCCAATGGGGAGGTGGAGACCCAGTACTTC. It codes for CASSANGEVETQYF.

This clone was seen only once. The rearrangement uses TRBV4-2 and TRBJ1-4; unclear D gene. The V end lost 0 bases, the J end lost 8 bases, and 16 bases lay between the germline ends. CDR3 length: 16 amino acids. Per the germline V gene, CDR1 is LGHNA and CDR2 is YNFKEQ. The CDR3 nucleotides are TGTGCCAGCAGCCAAGAACAGTTCTCGGCGGGGGAAAAACTGTTTTTT. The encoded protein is CASSQEQFSAGEKLFF.

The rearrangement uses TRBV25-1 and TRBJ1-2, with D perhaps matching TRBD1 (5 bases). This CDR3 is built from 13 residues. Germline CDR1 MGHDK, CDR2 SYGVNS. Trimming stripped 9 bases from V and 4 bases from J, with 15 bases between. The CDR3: CARGGNSSYGYTF. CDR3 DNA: TGTGCCAGGGGGGGTAACAGTTCCTATGGCTACACCTTC.

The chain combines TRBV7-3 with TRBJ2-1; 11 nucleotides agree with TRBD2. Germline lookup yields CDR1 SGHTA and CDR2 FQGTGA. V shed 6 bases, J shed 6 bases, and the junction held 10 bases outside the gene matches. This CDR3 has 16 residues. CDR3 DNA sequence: TGTGCCAGCAGGCCGATTCCCCTAGCGGGGGGCAATGAGCAGTTCTTC. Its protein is CASRPIPLAGGNEQFF.